Each of the 24 T cell receptor beta chains below was sequenced from the same sample in a study of T-cell reconstitution after alpha-beta-depleted transplantation in children. Using unique molecular identifiers, the investigators prepared the TCRbeta library. TCRdb recomputed calls from the PCR reads with MiXCR, one row per CDR3 protein. The sample contains around 250,000 distinct CDR3 sequences, around 7.5% of which appear only once. The material sequenced was PBMCs, mostly from graft donor cells, taken 180 days after TCRalphabeta/CD19-depleted stem cell transplant. These receptors were collected from a male patient younger than 18 who had a stem cell transplant for acute lymphoblastic leukemia, so the T cells may come from the graft donor.

This clonotype was counted ten times or more. J is TRBJ1-2 and V is TRBV29-1; D is possibly TRBD1 (5 bases). The CDR3 runs 12 residues. The germline V and J ends were trimmed by 6 bases and 2 bases, with 10 bases remaining between them. Germline CDR1 SQVTM, CDR2 ANQGSEA. CDR3 in amino acids: CSVIRGNYGYTF. The CDR3 DNA reads TGCAGCGTAATACGGGGGAACTATGGCTACACCTTC.

This clonotype was counted at least ten times. The chain recombines TRBV6-1 with TRBJ1-3; D unclear. Germline V gene sequence: CDR1 MNHNS, CDR2 SASEGT. This CDR3 is 11 amino acids long. Trimming shortened V by 8 bases and J by 4 bases, and 6 bases separated the two germline ends. The CDR3 DNA reads as TGTGCCAGCGGAGGAGGAAACACCATATATTTT. It encodes CASGGGNTIYF.

This clonotype showed up just a few times. J is TRBJ1-5 and V is TRBV12-3 or TRBV12-4; TRBD1 agrees at 8 bases. With V trimmed by 5 bases and J by 7 bases, 4 bases remained unmatched. This CDR3 is built from 13 residues. CDR3 protein: CASSDRGEQPQHF. As DNA, the CDR3 is TGTGCCAGCAGTGACAGGGGTGAACAGCCCCAGCATTTT.

This clonotype came up many times. V and J are TRBV5-1 and TRBJ2-6; D is ambiguous. The V gene's germline CDR1 is SGHRS and CDR2 YFSETQ. The CDR3 is 14 amino acids. V was trimmed by 6 bases and J by 0 bases, leaving 7 bases between them. In DNA, the CDR3 is TGCGCCAGCACCACAACCTCTGGGGCCAACGTCCTGACTTTC. This gives the protein CASTTTSGANVLTF.

This clonotype was observed many times. The V call is TRBV6-1, the J call TRBJ2-3, with D unresolved. V shed 4 bases and J shed 2 bases, with 10 bases lying between them. Germline lookup yields CDR1 MNHNS and CDR2 SASEGT. The CDR3 is 14 residues long. The CDR3: CASSGSVLTDTQYF. The CDR3 bases are TGTGCCAGCAGTGGGTCAGTCCTCACAGATACGCAGTATTTT.

The CDR3 nucleotides read TGTGCCAGCAGCTTAGCCGGGACCGGCGTATACAATGAGCAGTTCTTC. This codes for CASSLAGTGVYNEQFF. This chain uses TRBV7-6 with TRBJ2-1; D possibly matches TRBD1 or TRBD2 (5 bases each). The V and J ends lost 0 bases and 4 bases respectively, with 13 bases between them. The CDR3 loop spans 16 amino acids. Germline CDR1 is SGHVS and CDR2 is FNYEAQ.

The genes are TRBV19 and TRBJ1-1; no clear D. Germline-derived CDR1 and CDR2 are LNHDA and SQIVND (reference sequence). Between the trimmed V and J ends, which lost 8 bases and 1 base, there was a span of 14 bases. The CDR3 is made up of 14 amino acids. The CDR3 sequence: CASSRIPANTEAFF. The CDR3 nucleotides are TGTGCCAGTTCGAGGATACCTGCGAACACTGAAGCTTTCTTT.

The sample holds many counts of this clonotype. The rearrangement uses TRBV29-1 and TRBJ2-5, with D perhaps TRBD1 or TRBD2 (5 bases each). Germline V CDR1 and CDR2: SQVTM, ANQGSEA. V lost 6 bases to trimming and J lost 3 bases, with 17 bases between them. The CDR3 extends over 14 amino acids. CDR3 DNA: TGCAGCGTCAGGAGTCCGGGACCCGAAGAGACCCAGTACTTC. Protein sequence: CSVRSPGPEETQYF.

The table lists this clonotype with many counts. V usage is TRBV28 and J usage is TRBJ1-2; tentative D call: TRBD1 (5 bases). The CDR3 runs to 14 residues. Germline CDR1 reads MDHEN; CDR2 reads SYDVKM. V gave up 6 bases and J gave up 4 bases, with 15 bases separating them. The CDR3 coding sequence is TGTGCCAGCAGGAACTCGGGACCGGTCTATGGCTACACCTTC. It translates to CASRNSGPVYGYTF.

This clonotype was detected ten times or more. The V call is TRBV28, the J call TRBJ1-1; TRBD1 agrees at 8 bases. With V trimmed by 3 bases and J by 6 bases, 12 bases remained unmatched. The CDR3 has 16 residues. The germline V gene encodes CDR1 MDHEN and CDR2 SYDVKM. The CDR3 DNA follows: TGTGCCAGCAGTTTTACCCCGACAGGGGCGGAAGCTGAAGCTTTCTTT. As protein: CASSFTPTGAEAEAFF.

This clonotype has ten or more counts. The chain has TRBV20-1 and TRBJ1-2; D perhaps matches TRBD1 (5 bases). V was trimmed by 2 bases and J by 0 bases, leaving 10 bases between them. The CDR3 totals 14 residues. CDR1 is DFQATT and CDR2 is SNEGSKA in the germline V gene (reference sequence). CDR3 DNA: TGCAGTGCTAGATCGACAGCTTCTAACTATGGCTACACCTTC. Translation: CSARSTASNYGYTF.

With respect to this clonotype: A much bigger clone sits one base away, suggesting this may be a read error. The CDR3 spells CASRQYRLNEQFF. The CDR3 nucleotides are TGCGCCAGCAGACAGTACAGGCTCAATGAGCAGTTCTTC. The chain couples TRBV4-1 to TRBJ2-1, with a weak D call TRBD1 (5 bases). Germline assignment: CDR1 MGHRA and CDR2 YSYEKL. Trimming pared 6 bases from V and 6 bases from J, leaving 12 bases between. This CDR3 has 13 residues.

On this clonotype itself: A much larger clone is a single base away; this may be a read error. The V call is TRBV4-2, the J call TRBJ2-2, with 8 bases matching TRBD2. Trimming removed 0 bases from V and 5 bases from J; junction bases left unmatched: 5. Germline loops: CDR1 LGHNA, CDR2 YNFKEQ. This CDR3 is 16 amino acids long. The CDR3 sequence is CASSQEGLVSTGELFF. DNA for the CDR3: TGTGCCAGCAGCCAAGAGGGACTAGTGAGTACCGGGGAGCTGTTTTTT.

There are many counts of this clonotype. The rearrangement links TRBV9 to TRBJ2-2; a weak D match, TRBD1 (5 bases). CDR1 SGDLS and CDR2 YYNGEE come from the germline V gene. V was shortened by 0 bases and J by 7 bases, with 7 bases between the two germline ends. This CDR3 contains 13 residues. CDR3 nucleotide sequence: TGTGCCAGCAGCGTAGAGGGGATCGGGGAGCTGTTTTTT. It translates to CASSVEGIGELFF. The complete variable domain, with remaining parts taken from reference TRBV9 and TRBJ2-2, reads DSGVTQTPKHLITATGQRVTLRCSPRSGDLSVYWYQQSLDQGLQFLIQYYNGEERAKGNILERFSAQQFPDLHSELNLSSLELGDSALYFCASSVEGIGELFFGEGSRLTVL.

In this sample, this clonotype turned up many times. V is TRBV7-6 and J is TRBJ2-1; maybe TRBD1 (5 bases). From germline, CDR1 is SGHVS and CDR2 FNYEAQ. Trimming took 1 base from V and 2 from J, leaving 9 bases between them. The CDR3 is 15 residues long. The CDR3 bases are TGTGCCAGCAGCTTAGGGACAACCCCCTACAATGAGCAGTTCTTC. Translated: CASSLGTTPYNEQFF.

This clonotype was seen repeatedly, ten times or more. This chain uses TRBV7-8 with TRBJ1-5; D may be TRBD1 (6 bases). Germline lookup yields CDR1 SGHVS and CDR2 FQNEAQ. Trimming left V 6 bases short and J 2 bases short, with 17 bases between. The CDR3 contains 16 residues. CDR3 in amino acids: CASSSHRAGGNQPQHF. In DNA, the CDR3 is TGTGCCAGCAGTTCCCACAGGGCTGGGGGCAATCAGCCCCAGCATTTT.

This clonotype appeared many times. The V call is TRBV27, the J call TRBJ2-2; 7 bases are a match to TRBD1. The V gene end was trimmed by 2 bases and the J gene end by 7 bases; junction bases not matched to a gene: 7. Germline V gene data show CDR1 as MNHEY and CDR2 as SMNVEV (reference sequence). The CDR3 spans 15 residues. The CDR3 bases are TGTGCCAGCAGTTTACCAGGGGGATTGAGCGGGGAGCTGTTTTTT. Protein: CASSLPGGLSGELFF.

This clonotype was recorded many times. The chain joins TRBV13 to TRBJ2-1; possibly TRBD1 or TRBD2 for D (5 bases each). Trimming removed 4 bases at V and 0 bases at J, with 10 bases between. The CDR3 length is 15 residues. Germline V gives CDR1 PRHDT, CDR2 FYEKMQ (reference sequence). CDR3 coding DNA: TGTGCCAGCAGCTCGAGGGGCGCCTCCTACAATGAGCAGTTCTTC. As protein: CASSSRGASYNEQFF. The whole variable domain, filled in from reference TRBV13 and TRBJ2-1, reads AAGVIQSPRHLIKEKRETATLKCYPIPRHDTVYWYQQGPGQDPQFLISFYEKMQSDKGSIPDRFSAQQFSDYHSELNMSSLELGDSALYFCASSSRGASYNEQFFGPGTRLTVL.

At least ten counts were recorded for this clonotype. This chain uses TRBV12-3 or TRBV12-4 with TRBJ2-2; D is uncertain. V was pared by 8 bases and J by 1 base, with 11 bases between. The CDR3 is 14 amino acids. Written as DNA, the CDR3 is TGTGCCAGCTTCGACGGGCTGAACACCGGGGAGCTGTTTTTT. Encoded protein: CASFDGLNTGELFF.

This clonotype was counted many times. The rearrangement joins TRBV28 to TRBJ2-1; 11 nucleotides agree with TRBD2. The CDR3 loop spans 17 amino acids. V shed 5 bases and J 3 bases; nucleotides not matched to a gene: 9. CDR1 is MDHEN and CDR2 is SYDVKM in the germline V gene. The chain's CDR3 is CASSTLLAGVNYNEQFF. In DNA form, the CDR3 reads TGTGCCAGCAGTACCTTACTAGCGGGAGTTAACTACAATGAGCAGTTCTTC.

This clonotype was seen many times. The chain links TRBV20-1 to TRBJ2-7; D is possibly TRBD1 (5 bases). This CDR3 is built from 12 residues. Germline V gene lookup returns CDR1 DFQATT and CDR2 SNEGSKA (reference sequence). The V and J ends lost 3 bases and 3 bases respectively, with 9 bases between them. The DNA for the CDR3 is TGCAGTGCTAGTAGACAGATCTACGAGCAGTACTTC. This codes for CSASRQIYEQYF.

This clonotype was counted ten times or more. The gene calls are TRBV5-1 and TRBJ1-1, with 9 nucleotides matching TRBD1. The V gene's germline CDR1 is SGHRS and CDR2 YFSETQ. This CDR3 is 14 amino acids long. Trimming took 4 bases from V and 5 from J; bases not matched to a gene: 6. The CDR3 bases are TGCGCCAGCAGCCCGGACAGGGGCAGAACTGAAGCTTTCTTT. Protein sequence: CASSPDRGRTEAFF.

This clonotype was detected many times. The chain combines TRBV4-3 with TRBJ2-1; TRBD1 aligns across 10 bases. Germline loops: CDR1 LGHNA, CDR2 YSLEER. V dropped 0 bases and J dropped 6; count of bases not matched to a gene: 5. The CDR3 covers 16 residues. The CDR3 protein is CASSQDDGTGVNEQFF. DNA for the CDR3: TGCGCCAGCAGCCAAGATGATGGGACAGGGGTCAATGAGCAGTTCTTC.

This clonotype has a count of ten or more. The rearrangement links TRBV12-3 or TRBV12-4 to TRBJ1-3; possibly TRBD1 for D (5 bases). The CDR3 runs to 14 residues. Trimming removed 7 bases at V and 2 bases at J, with 12 bases between. The CDR3 reads CASTARVPGNTIYF. CDR3 bases: TGTGCCAGCACCGCCAGGGTCCCTGGAAACACCATATATTTT.